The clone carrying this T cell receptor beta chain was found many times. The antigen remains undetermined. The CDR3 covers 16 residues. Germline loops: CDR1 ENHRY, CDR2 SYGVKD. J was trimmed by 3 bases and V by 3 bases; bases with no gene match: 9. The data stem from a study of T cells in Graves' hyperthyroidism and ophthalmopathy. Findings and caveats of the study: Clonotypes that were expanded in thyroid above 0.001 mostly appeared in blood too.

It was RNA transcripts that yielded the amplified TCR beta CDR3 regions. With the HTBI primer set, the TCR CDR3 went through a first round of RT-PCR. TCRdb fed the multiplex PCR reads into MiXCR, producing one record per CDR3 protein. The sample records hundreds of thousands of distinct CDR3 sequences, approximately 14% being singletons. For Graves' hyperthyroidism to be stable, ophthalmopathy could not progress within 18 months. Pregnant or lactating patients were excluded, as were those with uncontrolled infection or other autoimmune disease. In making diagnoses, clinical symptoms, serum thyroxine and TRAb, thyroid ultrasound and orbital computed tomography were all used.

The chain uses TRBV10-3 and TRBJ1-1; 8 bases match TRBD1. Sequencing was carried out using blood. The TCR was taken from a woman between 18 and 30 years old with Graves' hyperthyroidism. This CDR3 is CAISDPPGQEYTEAFF. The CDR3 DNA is TGTGCCATCAGTGACCCTCCGGGACAGGAATACACTGAAGCTTTCTTT.